This is a list of T cell receptor beta chains from one sample in a study of blood T cell repertoires in COVID-19. Profiling relied on immunoSEQ multiplex PCR, and the TCRdb table lists in-frame clones only, not all of them. There are roughly 77,000 clones in the sample; 85% to 90% occur only once, and under 6% lies in the top ten. The material sequenced was peripheral blood. These receptors came from a man between 45 and 60 years old with active COVID-19. CDR3s include the opening cysteine and the closing phenylalanine or tryptophan. Fields, in order: J gene, D gene, clone size, V gene, CDR3 DNA, CDR3 protein. D genes are given only for firm matches. Some rows have no size entry. The others give once, few or many, or a class for an expanded clone.

j_gene: TRBJ2-7
d_gene: -
abundance: -
v_gene: TRBV27
CDR3nt: TGTGCCAGCAGAATCGCAGGTTTACTCGACGAGCAGTACTTC
CDR3aa: CASRIAGLLDEQYF

j_gene: TRBJ1-1
d_gene: TRBD1
abundance: once
v_gene: TRBV27
CDR3nt: TGTGCCAGCAGTCCGTACCGGGACAGGGCCGACACTGAAGCTTTCTTT
CDR3aa: CASSPYRDRADTEAFF

j_gene: TRBJ2-1
d_gene: TRBD2
abundance: -
v_gene: TRBV10-3
CDR3nt: TGTGCCATCAGTGGGACTAGCGGGGGTCCCAAGAATGAGCAGTTCTTC
CDR3aa: CAISGTSGGPKNEQFF

j_gene: TRBJ2-3
d_gene: TRBD2
abundance: -
v_gene: TRBV18
CDR3nt: TGTGCCAGCTCACCGGGACTAGCGGGGGGCACAGATACGCAGTATTTT
CDR3aa: CASSPGLAGGTDTQYF

j_gene: TRBJ2-4
d_gene: -
abundance: -
v_gene: TRBV28
CDR3nt: TGTGCCAGCGCAGGGGATGCCAAAAACATTCAGTACTTC
CDR3aa: CASAGDAKNIQYF

j_gene: TRBJ2-7
d_gene: -
abundance: -
v_gene: TRBV5-6
CDR3nt: TGTGCCAGCAGTCGAGGACAGCACGAGCAGTACTTC
CDR3aa: CASSRGQHEQYF

j_gene: TRBJ1-2
d_gene: -
abundance: -
v_gene: TRBV6-5
CDR3nt: TGTGCCAGCAACCCACGGAGTAACTATGGCTACACCTTC
CDR3aa: CASNPRSNYGYTF

j_gene: TRBJ2-7
d_gene: TRBD2
abundance: -
v_gene: TRBV5-1
CDR3nt: TGCGCCAGGGGAACATTAGCGGGAGGGCCAAGAGAGCAGTACTTC
CDR3aa: CARGTLAGGPREQYF

j_gene: TRBJ1-2
d_gene: TRBD1
abundance: -
v_gene: TRBV3-1/TRBV3-2
CDR3nt: TGTGCCAGCAGCACCCAGGGGGCGGGTGGCTACACCTTC
CDR3aa: CASSTQGAGGYTF

j_gene: TRBJ1-6
d_gene: TRBD1
abundance: -
v_gene: TRBV7-2
CDR3nt: TGTGCCAGCAGCTTACCGGGACAGTCCTTCAGCTCCTATAATTCACCCCTCCACTTT
CDR3aa: CASSLPGQSFSSYNSPLHF

j_gene: TRBJ2-1
d_gene: -
abundance: -
v_gene: TRBV20-1
CDR3nt: TGCAGTGCTAGTCAAAGTTCGGGTCTCTGGGAGTTCTTC
CDR3aa: CSASQSSGLWEFF

j_gene: TRBJ2-3
d_gene: TRBD2
abundance: -
v_gene: TRBV6-2/TRBV6-3
CDR3nt: TGTGCCAGCAGTTACCGGGCAGGGACTAGCGGGGGGCCGAGCACAGATACGCAGTATTTT
CDR3aa: CASSYRAGTSGGPSTDTQYF

j_gene: TRBJ2-7
d_gene: -
abundance: -
v_gene: TRBV3-1/TRBV3-2
CDR3nt: TGTGCCAGCAGCCCCCCAGGTGGTTACGAGCAGTACTTC
CDR3aa: CASSPPGGYEQYF

j_gene: TRBJ1-4
d_gene: -
abundance: -
v_gene: TRBV5-4
CDR3nt: TGTGCCAGCAGCCTTGGACAGAGGGATGAAAAACTGTTTTTT
CDR3aa: CASSLGQRDEKLFF

j_gene: TRBJ2-3
d_gene: -
abundance: -
v_gene: TRBV11-3
CDR3nt: TGTGCCAGCAGCCTTTTCACAGATACGCAGTATTTT
CDR3aa: CASSLFTDTQYF

j_gene: TRBJ1-5
d_gene: -
abundance: -
v_gene: TRBV19
CDR3nt: TGTGCCAGTAGTATAGTAGGGAGTCAGCCCCAGCATTTT
CDR3aa: CASSIVGSQPQHF

j_gene: TRBJ2-7
d_gene: TRBD1
abundance: -
v_gene: TRBV10-2
CDR3nt: TGCGCCAGCACCGATTCAACGACAGGGCCCTACGAGCAGTACTTC
CDR3aa: CASTDSTTGPYEQYF

j_gene: TRBJ1-6
d_gene: -
abundance: -
v_gene: TRBV2
CDR3nt: TGTGCCAGACAACAGGGAGTTAACTCACCCCTCCACTTT
CDR3aa: CARQQGVNSPLHF

j_gene: TRBJ1-2
d_gene: TRBD1
abundance: -
v_gene: TRBV11-1
CDR3nt: TGTGCCAGCAGCTTTGGGACAGGCAATGGCTACACCTTC
CDR3aa: CASSFGTGNGYTF

j_gene: TRBJ2-7
d_gene: -
abundance: -
v_gene: TRBV5-5
CDR3nt: TGTGCCAGCAGCCCGACAGTGGGGGAGCAGTACTTC
CDR3aa: CASSPTVGEQYF

j_gene: TRBJ1-3
d_gene: -
abundance: -
v_gene: TRBV28
CDR3nt: TGTGCCAGCAGTTCTTCCTATGGAAACACCATATATTTT
CDR3aa: CASSSSYGNTIYF

j_gene: TRBJ2-3
d_gene: -
abundance: -
v_gene: TRBV30
CDR3nt: TGTGCCTGGAGGGGGGGGCAGGGGATCACAGATACGCAGTATTTT
CDR3aa: CAWRGGQGITDTQYF

j_gene: TRBJ1-2
d_gene: -
abundance: -
v_gene: TRBV6-1
CDR3nt: TGTGCCAGCAGTGATCCGGCAGGGGCGTATGGCTACACCTTC
CDR3aa: CASSDPAGAYGYTF

j_gene: TRBJ2-5
d_gene: -
abundance: once
v_gene: TRBV28
CDR3nt: TGTGCCAGCACCAGGACAGCCACAGAGACCCAGTACTTC
CDR3aa: CASTRTATETQYF

j_gene: TRBJ1-2
d_gene: -
abundance: -
v_gene: TRBV28
CDR3nt: TGTGCCAGCAGTCCAGGGGCTTTGGACTATGGCTACACCTTC
CDR3aa: CASSPGALDYGYTF

j_gene: TRBJ2-3
d_gene: TRBD1
abundance: -
v_gene: TRBV18
CDR3nt: TGTGCCAGCTCACTGGTTGGGACAGGGGGCACAGATACGCAGTATTTT
CDR3aa: CASSLVGTGGTDTQYF

j_gene: TRBJ1-2
d_gene: TRBD1
abundance: -
v_gene: TRBV11-2
CDR3nt: TGTGCCAGCAGCTTAGGCCGGAGGGGGCAGATCTATGGCTACACCTTC
CDR3aa: CASSLGRRGQIYGYTF